What follows describes a single T cell receptor beta chain. The sample belongs to a study of blood T cell repertoires in COVID-19. About the study: The analysed material was cDNA or gDNA that came from T cells, B-cell-depleted T cells, or PBMCs.

Original methodology: Counts of nucleated cells, estimated from reference gene primer amplification, were obtained. Sequenced by immunoSEQ multiplex PCR; TCRdb stores in-frame clones only, minus some. V, J and clone size were drawn from that table, and D and trimming were deduced from the DNA. The sample has 150,000 to 200,000 clones, over 85% seen once. Per germline, CDR1 LGHDT and CDR2 YNNKEL (reference sequence). The CDR3 consists of 13 residues. The V gene lost 4 bases and the J gene lost 1 base, with 7 bases spanning the gap. This receptor was taken from a man in his fifties or sixties with active or convalescent COVID-19. Input material: peripheral blood. The J gene is TRBJ1-1, the V gene TRBV3-1 (or the pseudogene TRBV3-2); D remains unclear. This chain's CDR3 is CASSLQRNTEAFF. The DNA for the CDR3 is TGTGCCAGCAGCCTACAGAGGAACACTGAAGCTTTCTTT.